A single sample is the source of the 27 T cell receptor beta chains below, sequenced in a study of cytomegalovirus exposure and HLA in healthy donors. The primer mix had 60 Vbeta and 13 Jbeta primers. Produced via immunoSEQ multiplex PCR; TCRdb's table is partial and in-frame only. The data contain about 240,000 clones, approximately 81% of them singletons. The specimen was PBMCs. The receptors here all came from a woman aged 60 to 75 in good health and CMV-seropositive.

The chain uses TRBV5-5 and TRBJ1-6; D ambiguous. Germline V gives CDR1 SGHKS, CDR2 YYEKEE (reference sequence). Trimming removed 4 bases from V and 3 bases from J, with 14 bases in between. This CDR3 is 16 amino acids long. The CDR3 spells CASSHGLYGYNSPLHF. DNA for the CDR3: TGTGCCAGCAGCCATGGGCTCTACGGCTATAATTCACCCCTCCACTTT.

The chain is built from TRBV5-1 and TRBJ1-2; 7 bases fit TRBD1. The CDR3 runs 18 residues. The V gene's germline CDR1 is SGHRS and CDR2 YFSETQ. V was clipped by 0 bases and J by 7 bases; unmatched bases: 18. In DNA form, the CDR3 reads TGCGCCAGCAGCTTGGAGCCGGGACAGCAAGTGGTGGGGGGTGGCTACACCTTC. The encoded protein is CASSLEPGQQVVGGGYTF.

This chain connects TRBV2 to TRBJ2-1, with 11 nucleotides matching TRBD2. V lost 6 bases, J lost 6 bases, and 7 bases stayed unmatched. Germline assignment: CDR1 SNHLY and CDR2 FYNNEI. This CDR3 is 15 amino acids long. The CDR3 region has the DNA TGTGCCAGCAGGTCTACTAGCGGGAGCTCCAATGAGCAGTTCTTC. Its protein product is CASRSTSGSSNEQFF.

The chain employs TRBV6-5 and TRBJ1-1, with D maybe TRBD1 (5 bases). Per the germline V gene, CDR1 is MNHEY and CDR2 is SVGAGI. The CDR3 has 16 residues. Trimming stripped 0 bases from V and 0 bases from J, with 11 bases between. CDR3 nucleotides: TGTGCCAGCAGTTACTCTGGGGGGGTCATGAACACTGAAGCTTTCTTT. Its protein product is CASSYSGGVMNTEAFF.

The chain carries TRBV11-2 and TRBJ1-1; a weak D match, TRBD1 (5 bases). V was trimmed by 0 bases and J by 1 base, leaving 12 bases between them. Germline loops: CDR1 SGHAT, CDR2 FQNNGV. The CDR3 is made up of 16 amino acids. In nucleotides, the CDR3 is TGTGCCAGCAGCTTAGACCACGCCCAGGGGAACACTGAAGCTTTCTTT. Translating gives CASSLDHAQGNTEAFF.

The V gene is TRBV5-1, the J gene TRBJ2-3; 10 bases fit TRBD1. CDR3 size: 14 residues. CDR1 and CDR2 from the germline V gene are SGHRS and YFSETQ. V was pared by 4 bases and J by 5 bases, with 4 bases of the junction left unmatched. CDR3 sequence reads: CASSQGQGIDTQYF. In DNA form, the CDR3 reads TGCGCCAGCAGCCAGGGACAGGGGATAGATACGCAGTATTTT.

The V and J genes are TRBV6-5 and TRBJ1-2, with D perhaps TRBD1 (5 bases). The V gene lost 6 bases and the J gene lost 0 bases, with 14 bases spanning the gap. Germline-derived CDR1 and CDR2 are MNHEY and SVGAGI. This CDR3 spans 15 amino acids. CDR3 in amino acids: CASSPFGTANYGYTF. The CDR3 bases are TGTGCCAGCAGCCCCTTCGGGACTGCTAACTATGGCTACACCTTC.

This chain joins TRBV12-5 and TRBJ2-4; 8 bases are shared with TRBD1. The length of the CDR3 is 14 residues. The germline V gene encodes CDR1 LGHNT and CDR2 FRNRAP. V was pared by 1 base and J by 8 bases, with 4 bases of the junction left unmatched. The CDR3 region has the DNA TGTGCTAGTGGTTTGGGGGTACAGGGGGACATTCAGTACTTC. This gives the protein CASGLGVQGDIQYF.

With regard to this clone: Other DNA sequences in this sample translate to the same CDR3. The chain links TRBV7-9 to TRBJ1-1; possibly TRBD1 for D (5 bases). V lost 5 bases and J lost 1, with 11 bases in between. CDR3 size: 14 residues. Germline lookup yields CDR1 SEHNR and CDR2 FQNEAQ (reference sequence). The CDR3: CASSPQGPNTEAFF. DNA for the CDR3: TGTGCCAGCAGCCCGCAGGGTCCGAACACTGAAGCTTTCTTT.

This clone was seen a handful of times. CDR3 DNA sequence: TGTGCCAGTAGCCTGGACAGAACAACTGAAGCTTTCTTT. Residues: CASSLDRTTEAFF. V and J are TRBV19 and TRBJ1-1; TRBD1 might be the D (6 bases). The CDR3 covers 13 residues. CDR1 is LNHDA and CDR2 is SQIVND in the germline V gene (reference sequence). Trimming removed 6 bases from V and 5 bases from J, with 13 bases in between.

The CDR3 sequence: CASSKGGRCRPDREETQYF. The CDR3 DNA sequence: TGTGCCAGCAGCAAAGGAGGTCGTTGTAGGCCTGATAGGGAGGAGACCCAGTACTTC. V is TRBV21-1 and J is TRBJ2-5; TRBD2, the table's D call, was not compared with the DNA. TRBV21-1 is labeled a pseudogene. CDR3 length: 19 residues.

This clone was detected ten times or more. V gene TRBV6-1 combines with J gene TRBJ2-7; 10 bases match TRBD1. This CDR3 spans 14 amino acids. The germline CDR1 and CDR2 sequences are MNHNS and SASEGT. With 6 bases clipped from V and 9 bases from J, the junction kept 11 bases outside the gene matches. For the CDR3, the DNA is TGTGCCAGCAGCAGGAGGGACAGGGGCGTATGGCAGTACTTC. It is translated as CASSRRDRGVWQYF.

J is TRBJ1-4 and V is TRBV9, with D tentatively TRBD1 (6 bases). With 0 bases removed from V and 6 bases from J, the gap between germline ends came to 12 bases. CDR1 and CDR2 (germline): SGDLS, YYNGEE. The CDR3 contains 15 residues. The CDR3 spells CASSVAGGADEKLFF. CDR3 sequence (DNA): TGTGCCAGCAGCGTAGCCGGGGGGGCGGATGAAAAACTGTTTTTT.

This clone has only one observation. This chain uses TRBV19 with TRBJ1-5; D call uncertain. Germline V gene lookup returns CDR1 LNHDA and CDR2 SQIVND (reference sequence). V was clipped by 5 bases and J by 6 bases, with 20 bases between them. The CDR3 is 16 amino acids. The CDR3 DNA reads as TGTGCCAGTAGTCTAACCCCCTTTCTAGGCGGTCAGCCCCAGCATTTT. Protein product: CASSLTPFLGGQPQHF. The variable domain in full, with the rest retrieved from reference TRBV19 and TRBJ1-5, is DGGITQSPKYLFRKEGQNVTLSCEQNLNHDAMYWYRQDPGQGLRLIYYSQIVNDFQKGDIAEGYSVSREKKESFPLTVTSAQKNPTAFYLCASSLTPFLGGQPQHFGDGTRLSIL.

This chain links TRBV9 with TRBJ2-5; D unresolved. Germline V CDR1 and CDR2: SGDLS, YYNGEE. The CDR3 length is 13 residues. V was pared by 3 bases and J by 4 bases, with 10 bases between. The CDR3, as DNA: TGTGCCAGCAGCGGAGGCCCCCGAGAGACCCAGTACTTC. Amino acids: CASSGGPRETQYF.

This clone has a handful of counts. The gene calls are TRBV27 and TRBJ2-7; 7 bases fit TRBD1. Germline V gene lookup returns CDR1 MNHEY and CDR2 SMNVEV (reference sequence). This CDR3 region has 14 residues. After removal of 5 bases from V and 2 bases from J, the junction contained 6 bases not matched to a gene. The CDR3 DNA reads TGTGCCAGCAGTCCAACAGGGGTCCCCTACGAGCAGTACTTC. The encoded protein is CASSPTGVPYEQYF.

The chain uses TRBV27 and TRBJ1-4, with no clear D. Trimming left V 6 bases short and J 4 bases short, with 15 bases between. Germline loops: CDR1 MNHEY, CDR2 SMNVEV (reference sequence). This CDR3 is 15 amino acids long. This chain's CDR3 is CASRPDKLLNEKLFF. DNA for the CDR3: TGTGCCAGCAGACCAGACAAACTCCTTAATGAAAAACTGTTTTTT.

This clone was observed a handful of times. V is TRBV6-1 and J is TRBJ2-3; 11 nucleotides line up with TRBD1. Germline V gene lookup returns CDR1 MNHNS and CDR2 SASEGT. V shed 6 bases and J 5 bases; nucleotides not matched to a gene: 4. This CDR3 has 14 residues. The CDR3 DNA follows: TGTGCCAGCAGGGACAGGGGGCACGGAGATACGCAGTATTTT. Translating it yields CASRDRGHGDTQYF.

The V gene is TRBV7-2, the J gene TRBJ2-1; 12 bases are shared with TRBD2. From germline, CDR1 is SGHTA and CDR2 FQGNSA. After removal of 6 bases from V and 4 bases from J, the junction contained 4 bases not matched to a gene. The CDR3 covers 15 residues. The DNA for the CDR3 is TGTGCCAGCAGTTTTACTAGCGGGGGGTACAATGAGCAGTTCTTC. This translates into CASSFTSGGYNEQFF.

This clone was observed a few times. The genes are TRBV28 and TRBJ2-7; TRBD1 is a possible D gene (6 bases). The CDR3 is made up of 15 amino acids. CDR1 and CDR2 from the germline V gene are MDHEN and SYDVKM. Trimming shortened V by 8 bases and J by 2 bases, and 19 bases separated the two germline ends. The CDR3 DNA follows: TGTGCCAGCGGGTTTTTATTGACAGGTGCCTACGAGCAGTACTTC. It encodes CASGFLLTGAYEQYF.

The gene calls are TRBV19 and TRBJ2-3; a weak D match, TRBD1 (7 bases). The germline gives CDR1 LNHDA, CDR2 SQIVND (reference sequence). Trimming took off 2 bases at V and 5 bases at J, with 17 bases between the two ends. The CDR3 spans 16 residues. The CDR3 DNA reads TGTGCCAGTAGTATAAGAGGCAGGGGGGATGGAGATACGCAGTATTTT. Translation: CASSIRGRGDGDTQYF.

This chain connects TRBV4-1 to TRBJ2-7; no reliable D call. This CDR3 has 14 amino acids. Between the trimmed V and J ends, which lost 1 base and 2 bases, there was a span of 9 bases. The V gene's germline CDR1 is MGHRA and CDR2 YSYEKL. The CDR3 DNA sequence: TGCGCCAGCAGCCAAGGACGCGGCGCCTACGAGCAGTACTTC. Amino acids: CASSQGRGAYEQYF.

This chain joins TRBV5-4 and TRBJ1-1; 8 positions match TRBD1. Germline V CDR1 and CDR2: SGHNT, YYREEE (reference sequence). The CDR3 contains 15 residues. V gave up 4 bases and J gave up 4 bases; unmatched junction bases: 9. CDR3 in amino acids: CASSPSGQGRTEAFF. CDR3 bases: TGTGCCAGCAGCCCCTCAGGACAGGGACGCACTGAAGCTTTCTTT.

This chain links TRBV9 with TRBJ2-7, with a tentative D call TRBD2 (6 bases). The germline CDR1 and CDR2 sequences are SGDLS and YYNGEE. This CDR3 comprises 17 residues. With 2 bases removed from V and 0 bases from J, the gap between germline ends came to 18 bases. This CDR3 reads CASSVSGGSGSSYEQYF. The CDR3, as DNA: TGTGCCAGCAGCGTGTCTGGAGGTAGCGGCAGCTCCTACGAGCAGTACTTC.

This clone was found a few times. The chain combines TRBV6-1 with TRBJ2-1, with 11 bases fitting TRBD1. The CDR3 is 17 amino acids. V dropped 4 bases and J dropped 6; count of bases not matched to a gene: 11. CDR1 is MNHNS, CDR2 SASEGT, per germline. CDR3 coding DNA: TGTGCCAGCAGTGTGGGACAGGGGGTCCGCGAGGTCAATGAGCAGTTCTTC. It yields the protein CASSVGQGVREVNEQFF.

This chain connects TRBV5-1 to TRBJ2-7; TRBD1 agrees at 10 bases. This CDR3 has 15 residues. CDR1 and CDR2 from the germline V gene are SGHRS and YFSETQ. After removal of 3 bases from V and 0 bases from J, the junction contained 3 bases not matched to a gene. CDR3 in DNA: TGCGCCAGCAGCTCTGGACAGGGGGTCTCCTACGAGCAGTACTTC. It yields the protein CASSSGQGVSYEQYF. The variable domain in full, completed from reference TRBV5-1 and TRBJ2-7, reads KAGVTQTPRYLIKTRGQQVTLSCSPISGHRSVSWYQQTPGQGLQFLFEYFSETQRNKGNFPGRFSGRQFSNSRSEMNVSTLELGDSALYLCASSSGQGVSYEQYFGPGTRLTVT.

The rearrangement joins TRBV28 to TRBJ2-3; TRBD2 agrees at 11 bases. CDR3 length: 16 residues. Trimming cost V 3 bases and J 6 bases; bases outside gene matches: 8. Germline-derived CDR1 and CDR2 are MDHEN and SYDVKM. CDR3 amino acids: CASSLGLAGGTDTQYF. The CDR3 DNA follows: TGTGCCAGCAGTTTGGGGCTAGCGGGAGGTACGGATACGCAGTATTTT.